Sequencing of this T cell receptor (beta chain) was carried out in a study of T cell repertoires in cytomegalovirus infection. TCRdb reprocessed the reads via MiXCR and lists one record per CDR3 protein. Seen here are roughly 160,000 distinct CDR3 sequences, 20% to 25% observed once, and the top ten hold roughly 25%. On this clonotype itself: Antigen: not known.

The CDR3 consists of 16 residues. CDR1 and CDR2 from the germline V gene are SGHTA and FQGNSA. V lost 6 bases to trimming and J lost 2 bases, with 19 bases between them. The material sequenced was CD8+ T cells from cultured PBMCs, taken from culture after CMV antigen stimulation. The V gene is TRBV7-2, the J gene TRBJ1-2; TRBD1 might be the D (5 bases). This receptor was taken from a human donor in good health (CMV status not recorded). Some clones in this sample may be carry-over from other donors' samples. This CDR3 reads CASRPHTGEGNYGYTF. In DNA, the CDR3 is TGTGCCAGCAGACCCCACACGGGGGAGGGGAACTATGGCTACACCTTC.